The 25 T cell receptor beta chains below all came from one sample that was sequenced in a study of T-cell reconstitution after alpha-beta-depleted transplantation in children (dated by TCRdb to 2016 to 2017). Library preparation was by PCR. TCRdb shows the sequencer as Illumina HiSeq 2500. TCR library preparation used molecular barcoding, with unique molecular identifiers applied to normalize quantification of the TCRbeta repertoire. TCRdb reanalyzed the raw reads on its own, using fastp at Q25 for trimming and MiXCR for clone calling, and kept in-frame beta chains. Each record represents a unique CDR3 protein, reported with the most common genes and DNA among its rows. The sample table contains around 420,000 distinct CDR3 sequences; only one count was recorded for 15% to 20% of them. The top ten clonotypes cover under 30% of the sample. Sample treatment or condition, as interpreted from the label and publication: allogeneic hematopoietic cell transplantation with graft depleted of TCRalphabeta T cells and CD19 B cells.

The material sequenced was PBMCs, mostly from graft donor cells, taken 360 days after TCRalphabeta/CD19-depleted stem cell transplant. The source of these receptors is a boy younger than two who had a stem cell transplant for Wiskott-Aldrich syndrome, so the T cells may come from the graft donor.

The chain is built from TRBV6-4 and TRBJ1-2; D remains unclear. From germline, CDR1 is MRHNA and CDR2 SNTAGT. V lost 0 bases and J 6 bases, leaving 17 bases between the germline ends. The CDR3 runs 16 residues. The DNA for the CDR3 is TGTGCCAGCAGTGACTCAGTGAGAGAGGGTACGGATGGCTACACCTTC. Amino acids: CASSDSVREGTDGYTF.

As regards this clonotype: A much more abundant neighbour one base away suggests this may be a read error. The gene calls are TRBV11-2 and TRBJ2-1; perhaps TRBD1 as D (7 bases). Germline-derived CDR1 and CDR2 are SGHAT and FQNNGV. The V gene lost 5 bases and the J gene lost 10 bases, with 33 bases spanning the gap. The CDR3 spans 19 residues. The CDR3 protein is CASSKGQGGLSFRTTEQFF. CDR3 nucleotide sequence: TGTGCCAGCAGCAAAGGGCAGGGGGGCCTATCCTTCAGAACAACGGAGCAGTTCTTC.

This clonotype came up a few times. This rearrangement joins TRBV20-1 to TRBJ2-1; D remains unclear. V gave up 5 bases and J gave up 2 bases, with 16 bases separating them. CDR3 length: 15 residues. Looked up from germline, CDR1 is DFQATT and CDR2 is SNEGSKA (reference sequence). CDR3 in amino acids: CSAGFGWKAYNEQFF. DNA for the CDR3: TGCAGTGCTGGCTTTGGGTGGAAAGCCTACAATGAGCAGTTCTTC.

This clonotype was detected a few times. The genes are TRBV30 and TRBJ1-4; the D is unclear. Germline V gives CDR1 GTSNPN, CDR2 SVGIG (reference sequence). This CDR3 contains 14 residues. Deletions cut 1 base from V and 7 bases from J, with 13 bases between. CDR3 residues: CAWSAQGIIEKLFF. CDR3 coding DNA: TGTGCCTGGAGTGCCCAAGGGATTATTGAAAAACTGTTTTTT.

This clonotype was seen a few times. V and J are TRBV7-2 and TRBJ2-1; D tentatively reads TRBD1 or TRBD2 (6 bases each). CDR3 length: 15 residues. Per the germline V gene, CDR1 is SGHTA and CDR2 is FQGNSA. V dropped 0 bases and J dropped 5 bases, with 11 bases sitting between them. CDR3 residues: CASSLALGGNNEQFF. The CDR3 coding sequence is TGTGCCAGCAGCTTAGCCCTAGGGGGGAACAATGAGCAGTTCTTC.

This sequence joins TRBV7-9 and TRBJ2-3, with 7 positions matching TRBD2. CDR1 and CDR2 (germline): SEHNR, FQNEAQ (reference sequence). This CDR3 comprises 17 residues. With 2 bases clipped from V and 3 bases from J, the junction kept 11 bases outside the gene matches. DNA of the CDR3: TGTGCCAGCAGCTTATGGGCGGGAGCGGGACGGACAGATACGCAGTATTTT. Residues: CASSLWAGAGRTDTQYF.

This chain joins TRBV5-6 and TRBJ2-1, with 11 bases matching TRBD2. Germline CDR1 SGHDT, CDR2 YYEEEE. This CDR3 comprises 14 residues. Trimming removed 3 bases from V and 7 bases from J; junction bases left unmatched: 3. The CDR3 reads CASSSLAGGNEQFF. The CDR3 DNA reads TGTGCCAGCAGCTCCTTAGCGGGAGGGAATGAGCAGTTCTTC.

V is TRBV7-9 and J is TRBJ2-5; a weak D match, TRBD1 (6 bases). Germline values: CDR1 SEHNR, CDR2 FQNEAQ (reference sequence). V was shortened by 1 base and J by 5 bases, with 11 bases between the two germline ends. The CDR3 loop spans 14 amino acids. The CDR3 is CASSLGIRGETQYF. The CDR3 DNA follows: TGTGCCAGCAGCTTAGGAATTAGGGGGGAGACCCAGTACTTC.

This clonotype was seen only a few times. The chain links TRBV6-1 to TRBJ2-1; D gene unclear. Germline assignment: CDR1 MNHNS and CDR2 SASEGT. Trimming cost V 4 bases and J 4 bases, with 11 bases left between them. The CDR3 extends over 14 amino acids. In DNA, the CDR3 is TGTGCCAGCAGTGGCGTAGGGTATTACAATGAGCAGTTCTTC. Residues: CASSGVGYYNEQFF.

The chain's CDR3 is CASRTGPLGYDTQYF. DNA of the CDR3: TGTGCCAGCAGGACAGGACCCTTAGGGTACGATACGCAGTATTTT. The V gene is TRBV12-3 or TRBV12-4, the J gene TRBJ2-3, with a tentative D call TRBD1 (6 bases). The CDR3 contains 15 residues. V lost 6 bases and J lost 6, with 19 bases in between.

This clonotype turned up a few times. V is TRBV24-1 and J is TRBJ2-3; no reliable D call. The V gene's germline CDR1 is KGHDR and CDR2 SFDVKD. The V and J ends lost 4 bases and 2 bases respectively, with 18 bases between them. The CDR3 covers 17 residues. Here the CDR3 DNA reads TGTGCCACCAGTGACGGTGTGGAGACCCCCTTCACAGATACGCAGTATTTT. Translated, it gives CATSDGVETPFTDTQYF.

This chain links TRBV12-3 or TRBV12-4 with TRBJ1-2, with 7 positions matching TRBD1. This CDR3 is 15 amino acids long. V lost 2 bases and J lost 10; bases outside the gene matches: 13. Written as DNA, the CDR3 is TGTGCCAGCAGTTTAAAGGGGGCTAAAATTATGGACTACACCTTC. It is translated as CASSLKGAKIMDYTF.

The CDR3 sequence is CASSYQGAGSPLHF. CDR3 sequence (DNA): TGTGCCAGCAGTTATCAGGGGGCTGGTTCACCCCTCCACTTT. The genes are TRBV6-5 and TRBJ1-6; 8 nucleotides match TRBD1. The CDR3 has 14 residues. CDR1 is MNHEY and CDR2 is SVGAGI in the germline V gene. V lost 3 bases and J lost 9; bases outside the gene matches: 4.

V gene TRBV7-9 combines with J gene TRBJ2-7; weak D call: TRBD2 (6 bases). Looked up from germline, CDR1 is SEHNR and CDR2 is FQNEAQ (reference sequence). With 3 bases removed from V and 3 bases from J, the gap between germline ends came to 12 bases. This CDR3 is built from 14 residues. The CDR3 protein is CASSFPGLNYEQYF. The DNA of the CDR3 is TGTGCCAGCAGCTTCCCAGGACTAAACTACGAGCAGTACTTC. Together with reference TRBV7-9 and TRBJ2-7, the CDR3 gives the full variable domain: DTGVSQNPRHKITKRGQNVTFRCDPISEHNRLYWYRQTLGQGPEFLTYFQNEAQLEKSRLLSDRFSAERPKGSFSTLEIQRTEQGDSAMYLCASSFPGLNYEQYFGPGTRLTVT.

The chain combines TRBV7-8 with TRBJ2-7; 8 positions match TRBD1. The germline V gene encodes CDR1 SGHVS and CDR2 FQNEAQ. The CDR3 has 17 amino acids. With 10 bases clipped from V and 2 bases from J, the junction kept 19 bases outside the gene matches. The CDR3 reads CATGQGSKLSMAYEQYF. The CDR3 nucleotides are TGTGCCACCGGACAGGGAAGTAAACTAAGTATGGCCTACGAGCAGTACTTC. Filled out from reference TRBV7-8 and TRBJ2-7, the complete variable domain reads GAGVSQSPRYKVAKRGQDVALRCDPISGHVSLFWYQQALGQGPEFLTYFQNEAQLDKSGLPSDRFFAERPEGSVSTLKIQRTQQEDSAVYLCATGQGSKLSMAYEQYFGPGTRLTVT.

This clonotype was counted ten times or more. The chain employs TRBV7-8 and TRBJ1-5, with a possible D match to TRBD1 (6 bases). Germline-derived CDR1 and CDR2 are SGHVS and FQNEAQ. V gave up 5 bases and J gave up 4 bases, with 12 bases separating them. The CDR3 sequence is 14 residues long. The CDR3: CASSPGQINQPQHF. The DNA of the CDR3 is TGTGCCAGCAGCCCAGGACAGATAAATCAGCCCCAGCATTTT.

This clonotype was counted between two and nine times. The J gene is TRBJ2-3, the V gene TRBV15; 14 bases line up with TRBD2. The germline gives CDR1 LNHNV, CDR2 YYDKDF (reference sequence). The J segment lost 3 bases and the V segment lost 3 bases, leaving 8 bases of the junction unmatched. The CDR3 covers 18 residues. This CDR3 is CATSRTSGGAVITDTQYF. DNA of the CDR3: TGTGCCACCAGCAGGACTAGCGGGGGGGCAGTAATAACAGATACGCAGTATTTT.

The chain joins TRBV18 to TRBJ2-1, with D tentatively TRBD1 (5 bases). The CDR3 sequence is 14 residues long. Trimming removed 2 bases at V and 7 bases at J, with 12 bases between. Germline assignment: CDR1 KGHSH and CDR2 LQKENI. The CDR3, as DNA: TGTGCCAGCTCACCAAGCCAGGGAAGAAATGAGCAGTTCTTC. Its protein is CASSPSQGRNEQFF.

This clonotype appeared a few times. The CDR3 is CASARVSGGPRTYNEQFF. The CDR3 coding sequence is TGCGCCAGCGCCCGGGTTAGCGGGGGACCAAGGACCTACAATGAGCAGTTCTTC. The rearrangement links TRBV4-1 to TRBJ2-1; 9 positions match TRBD2. CDR3 size: 18 residues. The J segment lost 2 bases and the V segment lost 8 bases, leaving 16 bases of the junction unmatched. CDR1 is MGHRA, CDR2 YSYEKL, per germline.

The chain carries TRBV20-1 and TRBJ2-1; no clear D gene. The CDR3 extends over 13 amino acids. CDR1 is DFQATT, CDR2 SNEGSKA, per germline (reference sequence). V dropped 1 base and J dropped 7 bases, with 11 bases sitting between them. Written as DNA, the CDR3 is TGCAGTGCTAGAGTATGGCCGAAAAATGAGCAGTTCTTC. Translation: CSARVWPKNEQFF.

The rearrangement links TRBV7-8 to TRBJ2-1; D not certain. Germline V gives CDR1 SGHVS, CDR2 FQNEAQ. The CDR3 length is 15 residues. Deletions cut 3 bases from V and 4 bases from J, with 13 bases between. Here the CDR3 reads CASSFGLLIYNEQFF. CDR3 nucleotides: TGTGCCAGCAGCTTTGGCCTCCTCATATACAATGAGCAGTTCTTC.

This clonotype was detected a few times. V usage is TRBV9 and J usage is TRBJ2-2; no clear D. The germline V gene encodes CDR1 SGDLS and CDR2 YYNGEE. The CDR3 covers 13 residues. Trimming stripped 4 bases from V and 3 bases from J, with 7 bases between. The DNA of the CDR3 is TGTGCCAGCAGCCCCACCGACACCGGGGAGCTGTTTTTT. It yields the protein CASSPTDTGELFF.

V usage is TRBV7-2 and J usage is TRBJ2-3; 9 positions agree with TRBD2. Germline V CDR1 and CDR2: SGHTA, FQGNSA. The CDR3 is 16 amino acids. With 1 base clipped from V and 3 bases from J, the junction kept 5 bases outside the gene matches. As DNA, the CDR3 is TGTGCCAGCAGCTTAGAGGGCGGGAGGGCGACAGATACGCAGTATTTT. Encoded protein: CASSLEGGRATDTQYF.

This chain connects TRBV7-2 to TRBJ2-5; D is undetermined. The CDR3 sequence is 14 residues long. CDR1 is SGHTA and CDR2 is FQGNSA in the germline V gene. Trimming removed 3 bases from V and 7 bases from J, with 15 bases in between. CDR3 sequence (DNA): TGTGCCAGCAGCTTTTTCGGTCCGGCTGGGACCCAGTACTTC. Residues: CASSFFGPAGTQYF. Complete variable domain (other parts from reference TRBV7-2 and TRBJ2-5): GAGVSQSPSNKVTEKGKDVELRCDPISGHTALYWYRQSLGQGLEFLIYFQGNSAPDKSGLPSDRFSAERTGGSVSTLTIQRTQQEDSAVYLCASSFFGPAGTQYFGPGTRLLVL.

This clonotype was seen a few times. The chain uses TRBV12-3 or TRBV12-4 and TRBJ2-2; TRBD1 matches 11 bases. This CDR3 is 16 amino acids long. Losses at the gene ends were 5 bases for V and 1 base for J; bases not matched to a gene: 3. CDR3 nucleotides: TGTGCCAGCAGTCGGACAGGGGGCTTGAACACCGGGGAGCTGTTTTTT. This gives the protein CASSRTGGLNTGELFF.